The present entry profiles one TCR beta chain with its context. Its matching antigen is unknown. The junction departs from germline at one end; a sequencing error may be responsible. This record belongs to a study of T cell repertoires in cytomegalovirus infection. For the study at large: From public TCR beta signatures came an indication of both CMV infection and matching HLA type. Study-wide points: There were HLA-C-restricted CMV-specific TCR beta clonotypes dominating the ex vivo response. Carriers of CMV plus the relevant HLA were identified by cumulative public TCR beta family frequency.

Each CDR3 protein is one row after TCRdb ran MiXCR on the reads. Of hundreds of thousands of distinct CDR3 sequences in the sample, around 32% were seen once. The CDR3 consists of 13 residues. Germline V gene lookup returns CDR1 SGHTA and CDR2 FQGNSA. The rearrangement uses TRBV7-2 and TRBJ1-2, with D possibly being TRBD1 (6 bases). This clonotype was obtained from a human donor in good health (CMV status not recorded). Some clones in this sample may be carry-over from other donors' samples. Sequencing was done on a sample of PBMCs. The CDR3 spells CARATGQNYGYTF. DNA of the CDR3: TGTGCCAGAGCTACGGGACAAAACTATGGCTATACCTTC.